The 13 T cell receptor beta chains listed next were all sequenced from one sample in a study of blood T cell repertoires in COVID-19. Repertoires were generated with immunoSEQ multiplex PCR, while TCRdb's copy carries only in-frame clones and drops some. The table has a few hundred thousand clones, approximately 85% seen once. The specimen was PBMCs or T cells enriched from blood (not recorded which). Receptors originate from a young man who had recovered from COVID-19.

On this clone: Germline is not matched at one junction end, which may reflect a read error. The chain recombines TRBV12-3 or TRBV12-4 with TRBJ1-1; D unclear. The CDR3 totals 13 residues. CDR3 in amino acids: CASSLTDTLTGSF. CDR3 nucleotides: TGTGCCAGCAGTTTAACGGATACTCTCACGGGGTCGTTT.

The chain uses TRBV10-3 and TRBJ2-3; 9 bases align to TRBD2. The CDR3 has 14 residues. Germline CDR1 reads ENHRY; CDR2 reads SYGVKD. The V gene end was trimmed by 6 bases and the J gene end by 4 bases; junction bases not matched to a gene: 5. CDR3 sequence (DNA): TGTGCCATCAGGATGGCGGGGGGGCCAGATACGCAGTATTTT. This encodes CAIRMAGGPDTQYF.

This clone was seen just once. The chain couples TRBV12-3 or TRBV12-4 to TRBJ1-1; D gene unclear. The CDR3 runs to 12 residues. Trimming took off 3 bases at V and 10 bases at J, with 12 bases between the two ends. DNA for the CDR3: TGTGCCAGCAGTTTCGCAGGATGGGTAGCTTTCTTT. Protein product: CASSFAGWVAFF.

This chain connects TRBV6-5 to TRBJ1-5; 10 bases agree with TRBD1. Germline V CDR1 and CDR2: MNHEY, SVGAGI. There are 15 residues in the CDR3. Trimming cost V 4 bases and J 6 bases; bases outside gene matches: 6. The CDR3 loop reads CASSSSGTGVQPQHF. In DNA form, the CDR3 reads TGTGCCAGCAGTTCCTCCGGGACAGGGGTTCAGCCCCAGCATTTT.

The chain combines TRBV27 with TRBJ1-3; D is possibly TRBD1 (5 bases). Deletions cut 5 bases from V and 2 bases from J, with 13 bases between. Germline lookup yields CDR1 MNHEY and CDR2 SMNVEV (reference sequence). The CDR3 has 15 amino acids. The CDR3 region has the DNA TGTGCCAGCAGTCCCCAATCGGGGGCTGGAAACACCATATATTTT. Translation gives CASSPQSGAGNTIYF.

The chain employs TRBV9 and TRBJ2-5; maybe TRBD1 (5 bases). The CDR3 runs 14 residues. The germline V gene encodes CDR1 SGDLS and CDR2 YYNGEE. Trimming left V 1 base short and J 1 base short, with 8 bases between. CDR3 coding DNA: TGTGCCAGCAGCGTAAGGGGCAGCCAAGAGACCCAGTACTTC. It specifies CASSVRGSQETQYF.

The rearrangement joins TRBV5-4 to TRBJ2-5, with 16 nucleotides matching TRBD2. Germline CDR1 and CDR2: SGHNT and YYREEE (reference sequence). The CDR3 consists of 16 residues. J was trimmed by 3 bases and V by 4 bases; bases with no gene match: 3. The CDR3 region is CASSRGTSGGEETQYF. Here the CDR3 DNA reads TGTGCCAGCAGCAGAGGGACTAGCGGGGGGGAAGAGACCCAGTACTTC. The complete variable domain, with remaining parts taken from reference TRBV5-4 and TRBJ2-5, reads ETGVTQSPTHLIKTRGQQVTLRCSSQSGHNTVSWYQQALGQGPQFIFQYYREEENGRGNFPPRFSGLQFPNYSSELNVNALELDDSALYLCASSRGTSGGEETQYFGPGTRLLVL.

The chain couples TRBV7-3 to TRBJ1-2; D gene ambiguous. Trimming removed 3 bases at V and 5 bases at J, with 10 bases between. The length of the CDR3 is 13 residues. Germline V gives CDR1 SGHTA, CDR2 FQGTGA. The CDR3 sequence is CASSLMARYGYTF. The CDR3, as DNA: TGTGCCAGCAGCTTGATGGCCAGGTATGGCTACACCTTC. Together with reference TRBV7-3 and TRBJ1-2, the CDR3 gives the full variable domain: GAGVSQTPSNKVTEKGKYVELRCDPISGHTALYWYRQSLGQGPEFLIYFQGTGAADDSGLPNDRFFAVRPEGSVSTLKIQRTERGDSAVYLCASSLMARYGYTFGSGTRLTVV.

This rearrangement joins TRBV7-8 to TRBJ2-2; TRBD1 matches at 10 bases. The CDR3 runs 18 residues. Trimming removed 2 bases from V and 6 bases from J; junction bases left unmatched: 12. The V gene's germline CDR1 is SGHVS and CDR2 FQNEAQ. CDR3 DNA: TGTGCCAGCAGCTTACGGAGACGGACAGGGGGGGGAGCCGGGGAGCTGTTTTTT. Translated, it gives CASSLRRRTGGGAGELFF.

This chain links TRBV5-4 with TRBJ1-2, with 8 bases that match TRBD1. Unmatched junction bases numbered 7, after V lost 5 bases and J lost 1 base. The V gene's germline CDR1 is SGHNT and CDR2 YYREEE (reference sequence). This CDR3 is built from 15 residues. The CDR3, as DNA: TGTGCCAGCAGGCTCCCCACAGGGGGTAACTATGGCTACACCTTC. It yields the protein CASRLPTGGNYGYTF. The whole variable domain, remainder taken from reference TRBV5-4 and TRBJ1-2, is ETGVTQSPTHLIKTRGQQVTLRCSSQSGHNTVSWYQQALGQGPQFIFQYYREEENGRGNFPPRFSGLQFPNYSSELNVNALELDDSALYLCASRLPTGGNYGYTFGSGTRLTVV.

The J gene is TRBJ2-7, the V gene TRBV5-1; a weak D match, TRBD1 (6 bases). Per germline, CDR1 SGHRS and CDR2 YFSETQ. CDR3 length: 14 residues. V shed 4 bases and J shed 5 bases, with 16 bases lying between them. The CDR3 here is CASSRGGQFHEQYF. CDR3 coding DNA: TGCGCCAGCAGCCGAGGTGGACAGTTCCACGAGCAGTACTTC.

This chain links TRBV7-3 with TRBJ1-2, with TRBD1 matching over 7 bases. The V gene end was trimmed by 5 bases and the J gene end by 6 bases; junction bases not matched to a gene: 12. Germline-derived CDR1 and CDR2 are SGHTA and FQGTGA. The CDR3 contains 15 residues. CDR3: CASSAAGTAPHGYTF. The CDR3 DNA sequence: TGTGCCAGCAGCGCCGCCGGGACAGCCCCCCATGGCTACACCTTC. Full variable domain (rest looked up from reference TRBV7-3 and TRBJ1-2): GAGVSQTPSNKVTEKGKYVELRCDPISGHTALYWYRQSLGQGPEFLIYFQGTGAADDSGLPNDRFFAVRPEGSVSTLKIQRTERGDSAVYLCASSAAGTAPHGYTFGSGTRLTVV.

In DNA, the CDR3 is TGTGCCAGCAGTTACTCGGACCGGGGCCCCGGGGGGTTCTACACCTTC. Amino acids: CASSYSDRGPGGFYTF. This rearrangement joins TRBV6-5 to TRBJ1-2; the D gene is possibly TRBD1 (5 bases). From germline, CDR1 is MNHEY and CDR2 SVGAGI. V was clipped by 0 bases and J by 10 bases, with 21 bases between them. The CDR3 consists of 16 residues.